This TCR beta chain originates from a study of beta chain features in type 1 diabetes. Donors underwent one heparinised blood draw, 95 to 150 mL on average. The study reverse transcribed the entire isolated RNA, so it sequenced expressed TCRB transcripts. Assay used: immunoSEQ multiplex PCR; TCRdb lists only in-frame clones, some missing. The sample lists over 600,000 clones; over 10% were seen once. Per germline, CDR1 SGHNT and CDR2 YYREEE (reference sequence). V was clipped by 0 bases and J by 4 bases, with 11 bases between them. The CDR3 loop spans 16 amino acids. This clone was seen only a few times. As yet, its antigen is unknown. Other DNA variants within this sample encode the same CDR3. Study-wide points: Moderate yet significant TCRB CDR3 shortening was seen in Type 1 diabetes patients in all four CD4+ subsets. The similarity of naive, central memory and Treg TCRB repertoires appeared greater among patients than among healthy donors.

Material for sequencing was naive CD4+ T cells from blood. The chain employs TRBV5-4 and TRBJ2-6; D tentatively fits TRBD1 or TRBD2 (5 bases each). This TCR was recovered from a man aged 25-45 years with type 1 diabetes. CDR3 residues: CASSLARGAGANVLTF. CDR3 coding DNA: TGTGCCAGCAGCTTGGCCAGAGGGGCAGGGGCCAACGTCCTGACTTTC.